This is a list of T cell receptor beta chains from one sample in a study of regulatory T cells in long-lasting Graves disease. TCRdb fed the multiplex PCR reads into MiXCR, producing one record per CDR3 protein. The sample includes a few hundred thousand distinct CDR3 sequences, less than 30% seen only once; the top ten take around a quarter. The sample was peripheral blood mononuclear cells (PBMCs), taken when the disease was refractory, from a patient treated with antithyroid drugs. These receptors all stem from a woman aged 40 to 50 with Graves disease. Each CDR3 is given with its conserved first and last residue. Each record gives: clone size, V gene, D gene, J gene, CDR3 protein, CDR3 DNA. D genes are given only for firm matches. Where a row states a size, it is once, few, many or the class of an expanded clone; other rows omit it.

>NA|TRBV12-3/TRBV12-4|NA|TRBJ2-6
CASRLRGTGASVLTF
TGTGCCAGCAGACTCCGGGGGACTGGGGCCAGCGTCCTGACTTTC
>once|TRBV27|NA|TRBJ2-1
CASSLHGVYNEQFF
TGTGCCAGCAGTTTACACGGAGTCTACAATGAGCAGTTCTTC
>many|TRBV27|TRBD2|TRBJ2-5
CASWSSGRGETQYF
TGTGCCAGCTGGAGTAGCGGGCGAGGGGAGACCCAGTACTTC
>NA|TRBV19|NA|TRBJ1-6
CASNEGIGNSPLHF
TGTGCCAGTAATGAGGGGATAGGTAATTCACCCCTCCACTTT
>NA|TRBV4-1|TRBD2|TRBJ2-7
CASSLTSGHYEQYF
TGCGCCAGCAGCCTGACTAGCGGACACTACGAGCAGTACTTC
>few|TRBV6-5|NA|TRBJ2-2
CASSWGIQGSSAGELFF
TGTGCCAGCAGTTGGGGTATTCAGGGAAGCTCCGCCGGGGAGCTGTTTTTT
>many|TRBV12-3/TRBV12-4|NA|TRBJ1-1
CASGVTEAFF
TGTGCCAGCGGAGTCACTGAAGCTTTCTTT
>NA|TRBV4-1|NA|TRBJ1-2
CASSQPWLEGYTF
TGCGCCAGCAGCCAACCATGGCTCGAAGGCTACACCTTC
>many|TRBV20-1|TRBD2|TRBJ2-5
CSASWGGPQETQYF
TGCAGTGCTAGCTGGGGAGGGCCCCAAGAGACCCAGTACTTC
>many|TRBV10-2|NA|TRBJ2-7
CASSGGHEQYF
TGCGCCAGCAGTGGGGGCCACGAGCAGTACTTC
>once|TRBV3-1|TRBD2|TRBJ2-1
CASSAGLAEPDAYNEQFF
TGTGCCAGCAGCGCGGGACTAGCGGAGCCCGACGCCTACAATGAGCAGTTCTTC
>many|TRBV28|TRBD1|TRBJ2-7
CASSFEQGAGEQYF
TGTGCCAGCAGTTTCGAACAGGGGGCGGGTGAGCAGTACTTC
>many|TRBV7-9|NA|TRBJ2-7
CASSLAKAYEQYF
TGTGCCAGCAGCTTAGCTAAAGCCTACGAGCAGTACTTC
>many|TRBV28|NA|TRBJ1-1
CASRVTYPTEAFF
TGTGCCAGCAGGGTGACCTACCCGACTGAAGCTTTCTTT
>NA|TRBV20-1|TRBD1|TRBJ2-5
CSAFPRTGLQETQYF
TGCAGTGCCTTCCCAAGGACAGGGCTCCAAGAGACCCAGTACTTC
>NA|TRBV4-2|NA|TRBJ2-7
CASSQDRDALGEQYF
TGTGCCAGCAGCCAAGATCGTGACGCTCTAGGGGAGCAGTACTTC
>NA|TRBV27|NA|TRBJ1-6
CASSRQWSKGVSPLHF
TGTGCCAGCAGCCGCCAGTGGTCTAAAGGGGTATCACCCCTCCACTTT
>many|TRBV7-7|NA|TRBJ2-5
CASSSGTPSRMRKETQYF
TGTGCTAGCAGCTCCGGGACACCCAGCAGGATGAGGAAAGAGACCCAGTACTTC
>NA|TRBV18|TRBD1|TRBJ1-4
CASSPQGQGSEKLFF
TGTGCCAGCTCACCTCAGGGACAGGGCTCTGAAAAACTGTTTTTT
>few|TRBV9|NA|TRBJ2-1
CASSVEDNEQFF
TGTGCCAGCAGCGTAGAGGACAATGAGCAGTTCTTC